What follows are 11 T cell receptor beta chains derived from one specimen sequenced in a study of yellow fever vaccine responses in identical twins. TCRdb re-derived calls from the RT-PCR reads in MiXCR, one entry per CDR3 protein. This sample carries 15,000 to 20,000 distinct CDR3 sequences, roughly 72% of them seen once, and the ten largest clones take 2.5%. Material: T cells from blood (PBMCs), unsorted or a sorted subset (not recorded which), obtained before or after yellow fever vaccination (not recorded which). The receptors were sampled from a woman younger than 35 who received the yellow fever vaccine.

The chain couples TRBV29-1 to TRBJ2-7; perhaps TRBD1 as D (6 bases). This CDR3 spans 11 amino acids. Germline lookup yields CDR1 SQVTM and CDR2 ANQGSEA. V was clipped by 4 bases and J by 3 bases, with 7 bases between them. Here the CDR3 reads CSVGQDYEQYF. The DNA of the CDR3 is TGCAGCGTTGGACAGGACTACGAGCAGTACTTC.

The chain couples TRBV20-1 to TRBJ2-7; 9 bases map to TRBD2. Germline assignment: CDR1 DFQATT and CDR2 SNEGSKA (reference sequence). Trimming took 3 bases from V and 1 from J; bases not matched to a gene: 4. This CDR3 spans 14 amino acids. CDR3 loop: CSASGLAGSYEQYF. CDR3 DNA: TGCAGTGCTAGTGGGCTAGCGGGGTCCTACGAGCAGTACTTC.

The gene calls are TRBV7-8 and TRBJ2-7; D unresolved. Germline CDR1 and CDR2: SGHVS and FQNEAQ. The CDR3 loop spans 14 amino acids. Trimming removed 2 bases from V and 0 bases from J, with 8 bases in between. The CDR3 here is CASSLLHSSYEQYV. For the CDR3, the DNA is TGTGCCAGCAGCTTATTGCACAGCTCCTACGAGCAGTACGTC.

The genes are TRBV14 and TRBJ2-1; D call uncertain. Germline values: CDR1 SGHDN, CDR2 FVKESK. V gave up 4 bases and J gave up 2 bases, with 12 bases separating them. This CDR3 has 15 residues. DNA of the CDR3: TGTGCCAGCAGCCCGCTGGCGGCAACCTACAATGAGCAGTTCTTC. Its translation: CASSPLAATYNEQFF.

The chain joins TRBV6-1 to TRBJ1-5; maybe TRBD1 (5 bases). V was clipped by 6 bases and J by 1 base, with 13 bases between them. The CDR3 runs 15 residues. In germline, CDR1 is MNHNS, CDR2 SASEGT. CDR3 sequence: CASRRSGMSNQPQHF. In DNA form, the CDR3 reads TGTGCCAGCAGACGTTCAGGGATGAGCAATCAGCCCCAGCATTTT.

CDR3 nucleotide sequence: TGTGCCAGCTCACGGACCCCTGCCCCGAACACCGGGGAGCTGTTTTTT. Amino acids: CASSRTPAPNTGELFF. The chain couples TRBV18 to TRBJ2-2; D remains unclear. CDR1 KGHSH and CDR2 LQKENI come from the germline V gene. The V end was cut by 4 bases, the J end by 0 bases, with 12 bases between. The CDR3 is 16 amino acids.

This clonotype appeared a few times. This chain joins TRBV5-1 and TRBJ1-1; 9 bases agree with TRBD1. Germline CDR1 is SGHRS and CDR2 is YFSETQ. Unmatched junction bases numbered 1, after V lost 4 bases and J lost 0 bases. This CDR3 spans 14 amino acids. The CDR3 is CASSGTGLNTEAFF. For the CDR3, the DNA is TGCGCCAGCAGCGGGACAGGGTTGAACACTGAAGCTTTCTTT.

The chain is built from TRBV10-1 and TRBJ2-5, with 12 bases matching TRBD2. After removal of 6 bases from V and 1 base from J, the junction contained 3 bases not matched to a gene. Germline CDR1 reads WNHNN; CDR2 reads SYGVQD (reference sequence). The CDR3 sequence is 15 residues long. The CDR3 DNA sequence: TGCGCCAGCAGCCAACTAGCGGGGGGCCAAGAGACCCAGTACTTC. Amino acid sequence: CASSQLAGGQETQYF.

The chain uses TRBV2 and TRBJ2-5, with 14 bases matching TRBD2. The V gene end was trimmed by 2 bases and the J gene end by 3 bases; junction bases not matched to a gene: 11. In germline, CDR1 is SNHLY, CDR2 FYNNEI. The CDR3 has 19 residues. The CDR3 sequence is CASSELGLAGGQIEETQYF. Here the CDR3 DNA reads TGTGCCAGCAGTGAATTAGGACTAGCGGGGGGTCAAATAGAAGAGACCCAGTACTTC.

The CDR3 DNA sequence: TGTGCCAGCAGTGCGGGGACTAGCGGGAGAGATACGCAGTATTTT. Residues: CASSAGTSGRDTQYF. V and J are TRBV27 and TRBJ2-3; 14 bases align to TRBD2. The CDR3 extends over 15 amino acids. J was trimmed by 5 bases and V by 5 bases; bases with no gene match: 3. Per the germline V gene, CDR1 is MNHEY and CDR2 is SMNVEV (reference sequence).

This clonotype was seen a few times. The chain is built from TRBV5-5 and TRBJ1-1; 7 nucleotides align to TRBD1. The CDR3 is 16 residues long. In germline, CDR1 is SGHKS, CDR2 YYEKEE (reference sequence). Losses at the gene ends were 0 bases for V and 0 bases for J; bases not matched to a gene: 5. The CDR3 protein is CASSLGTGHMNTEAFF. The CDR3 coding sequence is TGTGCCAGCAGCTTGGGGACAGGACACATGAACACTGAAGCTTTCTTT.